This T cell receptor (beta chain) is drawn from a study of blood T cell repertoires in COVID-19. Study-wide background: Sources were T cells, B-cell-depleted T cells, or PBMCs; the material itself was cDNA or gDNA.

In the authors' methods: Quantification of nucleated cells was approximated via reference gene primer amplification. Sequencing was performed with immunoSEQ multiplex PCR; in TCRdb, only in-frame clones are kept and a portion is missing. V, J and clone size were drawn from that table, and D and trimming were deduced from the DNA. The sample yields about 520,000 clones, approximately 83% seen once. The CDR3 is made up of 15 amino acids. The V gene's germline CDR1 is LNHDA and CDR2 SQIVND (reference sequence). V was clipped by 6 bases and J by 4 bases; unmatched bases: 8. Sequencing was done on a sample of peripheral blood. This sequence originates from a human donor in a cohort sampled during active COVID-19. V gene TRBV19 combines with J gene TRBJ1-3; TRBD1 matches at 8 bases. The CDR3 sequence is CASSPDREPGNTIYF. The CDR3 nucleotides read TGTGCCAGTAGCCCGGACAGGGAGCCAGGAAACACCATATATTTT.